This T cell receptor beta chain was profiled in a study of blood T cell repertoires in COVID-19. This clone has only one observation. The germline V and J ends were trimmed by 6 bases and 2 bases, with 18 bases remaining between them. Looked up from germline, CDR1 is LNHDA and CDR2 is SQIVND (reference sequence). There are 16 residues in the CDR3. The protocol was immunoSEQ multiplex PCR, while the TCRdb copy is restricted to in-frame clones and leaves out a portion. Of roughly 91,000 clones in the sample, 65% to 85% were seen once. This sequence was found in a man between 70 and 80 years old with active or convalescent COVID-19. Sequenced: peripheral blood. The chain employs TRBV19 and TRBJ2-3, with D perhaps matching TRBD1 (6 bases). CDR3 bases: TGTGCCAGTAGCCAGGTACAGGGTTCGTTCACAGATACGCAGTATTTT. It translates to CASSQVQGSFTDTQYF.